This entry lists 21 T cell receptor beta chains sequenced from one sample in a study of T-cell reconstitution after alpha-beta-depleted transplantation in children. A TCRbeta library incorporating unique molecular identifiers was prepared. TCRdb independently ran MiXCR on the PCR reads; one entry per CDR3 protein. Of about 110,000 distinct CDR3 sequences listed, about 6.4% are singletons. The sequenced sample was PBMCs, mostly from graft donor cells, obtained 360 days after TCRalphabeta/CD19-depleted stem cell transplant. Receptor source: a male patient between 2 and 15 years old who had a stem cell transplant for acute lymphoblastic leukemia, so the T cells may come from the graft donor.

This clonotype showed up many times. The genes are TRBV9 and TRBJ2-3, with 11 nucleotides matching TRBD2. This CDR3 has 15 amino acids. V trimming: 0 bases; J trimming: 6 bases; junction bases outside the gene matches: 3. CDR1 is SGDLS and CDR2 is YYNGEE in the germline V gene. The CDR3 region is CASSVDPSGRDTQYF. The CDR3 DNA follows: TGTGCCAGCAGCGTAGATCCTAGCGGGAGGGATACGCAGTATTTT.

Only a few counts were recorded for this clonotype. This rearrangement joins TRBV7-9 to TRBJ2-1; tentatively, D is TRBD2 (5 bases). Deletions cut 2 bases from V and 12 bases from J, with 26 bases between. The CDR3 totals 17 residues. Per germline, CDR1 SEHNR and CDR2 FQNEAQ (reference sequence). Written as DNA, the CDR3 is TGTGCCAGCAGCTTAAATTCGGGTCAGCGGAGCTTCGGCCGGCAGTTCTTC. Translation gives CASSLNSGQRSFGRQFF.

This clonotype has at least ten counts. The chain uses TRBV20-1 and TRBJ2-5; D may be TRBD1 (5 bases). The CDR3 length is 16 residues. Trimming took off 7 bases at V and 5 bases at J, with 26 bases between the two ends. Germline lookup yields CDR1 DFQATT and CDR2 SNEGSKA (reference sequence). CDR3 nucleotide sequence: TGCAGTGTTGACTCTTTGCAGGGTCGGGTAGGGGAGACCCAGTACTTC. This encodes CSVDSLQGRVGETQYF.

This clonotype was observed at least ten times. This chain connects TRBV5-1 to TRBJ1-2, with D possibly matching TRBD1 (6 bases). Germline V gene data show CDR1 as SGHRS and CDR2 as YFSETQ. V lost 4 bases, J lost 3 bases, and 19 bases lay in between. The CDR3 extends over 16 amino acids. The CDR3 spells CASSHRDGVGYYGYTF. CDR3 in DNA: TGCGCCAGCAGCCACAGGGATGGGGTTGGATACTATGGCTACACCTTC.

The chain carries TRBV24-1 and TRBJ2-1, with D possibly TRBD1 on 5 matching bases. Germline V lookup: CDR1 KGHDR, CDR2 SFDVKD. V was pared by 2 bases and J by 9 bases, with 13 bases between. The CDR3 contains 14 residues. Written as DNA, the CDR3 is TGTGCCACCAGTGATTACCGGCAGGGTTCTGAGCAGTTCTTC. Translated: CATSDYRQGSEQFF.

This chain uses TRBV20-1 with TRBJ2-7, with a possible D match to TRBD2 (5 bases). The germline gives CDR1 DFQATT, CDR2 SNEGSKA (reference sequence). Trimming removed 5 bases at V and 4 bases at J, with 24 bases between. There are 16 residues in the CDR3. The CDR3 nucleotides read TGCAGTGCTCTAGCCCGAAGGGCGGGCGCCCTTTACGAGCAGTACTTC. This sequence encodes CSALARRAGALYEQYF.

V gene TRBV18 combines with J gene TRBJ2-1; 9 nucleotides match TRBD2. CDR1 KGHSH and CDR2 LQKENI come from the germline V gene. After removal of 3 bases from V and 4 bases from J, the junction contained 4 bases not matched to a gene. The CDR3 runs to 15 residues. CDR3: CASSPAGGAYNEQFF. As DNA, the CDR3 is TGTGCCAGCTCACCCGCGGGGGGGGCGTACAATGAGCAGTTCTTC.

This clonotype was detected ten times or more. The chain carries TRBV24-1 and TRBJ2-1; no definite D call. Germline-derived CDR1 and CDR2 are KGHDR and SFDVKD. CDR3 size: 13 residues. V was clipped by 8 bases and J by 9 bases, with 16 bases between them. The CDR3 loop reads CATKPDPVGEQFF. As DNA, the CDR3 is TGTGCCACCAAGCCGGACCCAGTGGGTGAGCAGTTCTTC.

This clonotype was observed once. A read error may be the cause here, since a much bigger clone is one base away. The V and J genes are TRBV7-6 and TRBJ2-2, with 9 bases lining up with TRBD1. The V gene's germline CDR1 is SGHVS and CDR2 FNYEAQ. This CDR3 has 17 residues. The CDR3 DNA reads as TGTGCCAGCAGCTTTGCACAGGGGGCGCCGGACACCTGGGAGCTGTTTTTT. It translates to CASSFAQGAPDTWELFF. The variable domain in full, completed from reference TRBV7-6 and TRBJ2-2, reads GAGVSQSPRYKVTKRGQDVALRCDPISGHVSLYWYRQALGQGPEFLTYFNYEAQQDKSGLPNDRFSAERPEGSISTLTIQRTEQRDSAMYRCASSFAQGAPDTWELFFGEGSRLTVL.

For the CDR3, the DNA is TGTGCCAGCAGTTACGGGAGGGACCCTTGGCCAATTACGAACACCGGGGAGCTGTTTTTT. Translated: CASSYGRDPWPITNTGELFF. V and J are TRBV6-2 or TRBV6-3 and TRBJ2-2, with 7 bases lining up with TRBD2. Germline-derived CDR1 and CDR2 are MNHEY and SVGEGT. There are 20 residues in the CDR3. V shed 2 bases, J shed 0 bases, and the junction held 15 bases outside the gene matches.

The rearrangement links TRBV6-1 to TRBJ1-5; no clear D. Germline loops: CDR1 MNHNS, CDR2 SASEGT. This CDR3 comprises 15 residues. Deletions cut 7 bases from V and 0 bases from J, with 13 bases between. The CDR3 is CASKADHYSNQPQHF. CDR3 bases: TGTGCCAGCAAAGCTGACCATTATAGCAATCAGCCCCAGCATTTT.

V usage is TRBV9 and J usage is TRBJ2-3, with D maybe TRBD2 (6 bases). The CDR3 totals 14 residues. V lost 4 bases, J lost 1 base, and 10 bases lay in between. CDR1 and CDR2 (germline): SGDLS, YYNGEE. The CDR3 bases are TGTGCCAGCAGCACCTCTAGCGGCACAGATACGCAGTATTTT. It translates to CASSTSSGTDTQYF.

This clonotype was seen at least ten times. This chain uses TRBV7-6 with TRBJ1-2; D remains unclear. The CDR3 spans 13 residues. The V and J ends lost 5 bases and 4 bases respectively, with 11 bases between them. Germline values: CDR1 SGHVS, CDR2 FNYEAQ. This chain's CDR3 is CASSPLTLYGYTF. As DNA, the CDR3 is TGTGCCAGCAGCCCGCTTACCCTCTATGGCTACACCTTC.

This clonotype showed up many times. The rearrangement uses TRBV19 and TRBJ1-5; D is unresolved. This CDR3 has 14 amino acids. Trimming left V 2 bases short and J 2 bases short, with 7 bases between. Germline values: CDR1 LNHDA, CDR2 SQIVND (reference sequence). CDR3 in amino acids: CASSIPGGNQPQHF. In nucleotides, the CDR3 is TGTGCCAGTAGTATACCTGGCGGCAATCAGCCCCAGCATTTT.

This clonotype occurred many times. The chain uses TRBV29-1 and TRBJ2-7; 10 bases align to TRBD2. The V gene end was trimmed by 6 bases and the J gene end by 5 bases; junction bases not matched to a gene: 13. This CDR3 is 15 amino acids long. CDR1 is SQVTM and CDR2 is ANQGSEA in the germline V gene. The CDR3 DNA reads TGCAGCGTGGGAACTAGCGGGAAGAAGGGCCACGAGCAGTACTTC. Its protein is CSVGTSGKKGHEQYF.

This rearrangement joins TRBV7-9 to TRBJ1-2; 8 bases line up with TRBD1. This CDR3 spans 15 amino acids. Germline V gene data show CDR1 as SEHNR and CDR2 as FQNEAQ (reference sequence). The trim removed 0 bases at V and 8 bases at J, leaving 8 bases unmatched. CDR3 amino acids: CASSLALDRGFGYTF. In nucleotides, the CDR3 is TGTGCCAGCAGCTTAGCCTTAGACAGGGGATTCGGCTACACCTTC.

A few counts support this clonotype. The V call is TRBV14, the J call TRBJ1-6, with 8 bases matching TRBD1. Germline V gene lookup returns CDR1 SGHDN and CDR2 FVKESK. CDR3 length: 15 residues. J was trimmed by 14 bases and V by 4 bases; bases with no gene match: 13. In nucleotides, the CDR3 is TGTGCCAGCAGCCGTTTCAGGGGGCAGAGATTGGCCCTCCACTTT. Protein product: CASSRFRGQRLALHF.

V is TRBV25-1 and J is TRBJ2-5; D possibly matches TRBD1 or TRBD2 (7 bases each). Per the germline V gene, CDR1 is MGHDK and CDR2 is SYGVNS. The V end was cut by 3 bases, the J end by 1 base, with 12 bases between. This CDR3 has 15 residues. The CDR3 loop reads CASSDRGGTQETQYF. The CDR3 DNA reads TGTGCCAGCAGTGACAGGGGGGGGACCCAAGAGACCCAGTACTTC.

This clonotype was found a few times. As DNA, the CDR3 is TGCGCCAGCAGCCAAGATCGAGGGTGGGGGGAGAACACTGAAGCTTTCTTT. Its translation: CASSQDRGWGENTEAFF. The genes are TRBV4-3 and TRBJ1-1, with D possibly matching TRBD1 (5 bases). Germline V lookup: CDR1 LGHNA, CDR2 YSLEER. With 0 bases removed from V and 1 base from J, the gap between germline ends came to 15 bases. This CDR3 has 17 amino acids.

This clonotype has more than one count but fewer than ten. This chain uses TRBV12-3 or TRBV12-4 with TRBJ1-2, with 7 bases that match TRBD1. Germline trimming cut 7 bases from V and 6 bases from J; bases unmatched to any gene: 8. The length of the CDR3 is 13 residues. The CDR3 is CASTETGTDGYTF. In DNA form, the CDR3 reads TGTGCCAGCACCGAGACCGGGACAGATGGCTACACCTTC.

The rearrangement joins TRBV10-3 to TRBJ1-3; D gene ambiguous. Germline-derived CDR1 and CDR2 are ENHRY and SYGVKD. V lost 7 bases and J 2 bases, leaving 6 bases between the germline ends. The CDR3 is 12 amino acids. The CDR3 nucleotides read TGTGCCATCAAAGTCCCTGGAAACACCATATATTTT. It codes for CAIKVPGNTIYF.